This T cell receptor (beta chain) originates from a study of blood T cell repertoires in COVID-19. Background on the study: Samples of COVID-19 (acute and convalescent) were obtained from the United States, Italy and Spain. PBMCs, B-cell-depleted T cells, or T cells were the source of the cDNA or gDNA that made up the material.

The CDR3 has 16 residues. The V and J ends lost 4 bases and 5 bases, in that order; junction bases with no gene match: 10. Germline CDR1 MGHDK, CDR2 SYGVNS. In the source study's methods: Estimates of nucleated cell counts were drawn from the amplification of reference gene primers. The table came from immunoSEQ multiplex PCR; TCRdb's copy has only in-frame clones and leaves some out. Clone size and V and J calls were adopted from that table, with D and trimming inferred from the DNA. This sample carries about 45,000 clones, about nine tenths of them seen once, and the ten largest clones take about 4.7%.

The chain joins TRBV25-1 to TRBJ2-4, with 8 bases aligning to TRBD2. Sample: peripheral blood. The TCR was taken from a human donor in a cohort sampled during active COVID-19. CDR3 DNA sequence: TGTGCCAGCAGTGCTATGCGGGGGGCGGCCGAAAACATTCAGTACTTC. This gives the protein CASSAMRGAAENIQYF.